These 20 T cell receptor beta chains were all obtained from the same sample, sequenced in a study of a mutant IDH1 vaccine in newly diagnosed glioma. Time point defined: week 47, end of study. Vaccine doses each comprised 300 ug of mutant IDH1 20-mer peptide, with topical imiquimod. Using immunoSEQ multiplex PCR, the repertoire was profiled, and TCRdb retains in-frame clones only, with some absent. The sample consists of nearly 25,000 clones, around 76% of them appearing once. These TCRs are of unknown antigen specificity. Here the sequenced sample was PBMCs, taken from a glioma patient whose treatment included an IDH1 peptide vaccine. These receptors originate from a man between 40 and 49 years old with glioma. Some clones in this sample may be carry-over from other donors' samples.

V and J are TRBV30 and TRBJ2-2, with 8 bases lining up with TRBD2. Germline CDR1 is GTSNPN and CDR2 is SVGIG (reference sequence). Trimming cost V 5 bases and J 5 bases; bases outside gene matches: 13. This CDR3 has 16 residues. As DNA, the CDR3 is TGTGCCTGGGGTCGATTGGCGGGGGGAAGAACCGGGGAGCTGTTTTTT. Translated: CAWGRLAGGRTGELFF.

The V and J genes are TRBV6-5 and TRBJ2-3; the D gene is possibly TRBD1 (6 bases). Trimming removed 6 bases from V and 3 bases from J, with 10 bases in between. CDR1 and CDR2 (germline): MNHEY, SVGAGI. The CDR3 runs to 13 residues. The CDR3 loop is CASRTTGTDTQYF. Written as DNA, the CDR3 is TGTGCCAGCAGGACAACAGGGACAGATACGCAGTATTTT.

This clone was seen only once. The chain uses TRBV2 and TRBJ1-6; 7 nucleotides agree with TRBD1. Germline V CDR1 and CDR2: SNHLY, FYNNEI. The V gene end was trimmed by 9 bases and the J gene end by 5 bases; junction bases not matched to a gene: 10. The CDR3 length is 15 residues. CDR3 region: CASNTGAPNNSPLHF. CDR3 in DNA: TGTGCCAGTAATACAGGGGCTCCGAATAATTCACCCCTCCACTTT.

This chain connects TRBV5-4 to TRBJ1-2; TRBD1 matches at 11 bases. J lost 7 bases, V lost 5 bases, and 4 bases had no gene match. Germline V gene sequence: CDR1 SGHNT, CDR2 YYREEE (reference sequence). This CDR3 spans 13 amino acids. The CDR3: CASRRTGGGGYTF. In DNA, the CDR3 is TGTGCCAGCAGGCGGACAGGGGGCGGTGGCTACACCTTC.

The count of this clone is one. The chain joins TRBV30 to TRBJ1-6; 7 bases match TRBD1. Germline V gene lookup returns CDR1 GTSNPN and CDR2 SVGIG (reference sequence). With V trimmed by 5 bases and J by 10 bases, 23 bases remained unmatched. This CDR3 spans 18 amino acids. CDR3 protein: CAWLRDRWLKGEKSPLHF. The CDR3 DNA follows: TGTGCCTGGCTTCGGGACAGATGGTTAAAAGGAGAAAAGTCACCCCTCCACTTT.

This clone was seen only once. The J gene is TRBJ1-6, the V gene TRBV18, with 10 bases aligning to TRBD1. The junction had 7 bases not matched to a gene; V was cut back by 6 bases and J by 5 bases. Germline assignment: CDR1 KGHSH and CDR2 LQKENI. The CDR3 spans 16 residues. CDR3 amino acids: CASSLGQGSNNSPLHF. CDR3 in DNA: TGTGCCAGCTCCCTGGGACAGGGGTCAAATAATTCACCCCTCCACTTT.

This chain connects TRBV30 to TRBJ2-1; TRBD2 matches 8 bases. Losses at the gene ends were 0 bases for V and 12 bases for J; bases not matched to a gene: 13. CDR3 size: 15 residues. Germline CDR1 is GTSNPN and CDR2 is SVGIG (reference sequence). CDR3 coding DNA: TGTGCCTGGAGTGTTACAGCGGGGGCATCGTCCTCGCAGTTCTTC. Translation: CAWSVTAGASSSQFF.

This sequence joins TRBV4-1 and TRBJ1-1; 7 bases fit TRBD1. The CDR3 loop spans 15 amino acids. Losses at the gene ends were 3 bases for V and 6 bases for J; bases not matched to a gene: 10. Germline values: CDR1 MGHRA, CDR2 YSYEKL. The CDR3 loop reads CASSQDRLRGPEAFF. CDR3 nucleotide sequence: TGCGCCAGCAGCCAGGACAGGTTGAGGGGACCTGAAGCTTTCTTT.

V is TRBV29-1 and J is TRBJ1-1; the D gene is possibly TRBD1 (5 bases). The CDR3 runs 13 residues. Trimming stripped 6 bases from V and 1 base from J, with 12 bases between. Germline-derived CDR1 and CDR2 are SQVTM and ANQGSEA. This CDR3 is CSVARVTNTEAFF. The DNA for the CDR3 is TGCAGCGTGGCCAGGGTCACGAACACTGAAGCTTTCTTT.

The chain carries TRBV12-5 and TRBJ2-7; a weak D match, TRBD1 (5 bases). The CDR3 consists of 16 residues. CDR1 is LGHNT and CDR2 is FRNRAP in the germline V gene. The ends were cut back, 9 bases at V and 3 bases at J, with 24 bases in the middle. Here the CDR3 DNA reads TGTGCTAGCCCCTCCCGACAGCCAGGTAGTCACTACGAGCAGTACTTC. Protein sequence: CASPSRQPGSHYEQYF.

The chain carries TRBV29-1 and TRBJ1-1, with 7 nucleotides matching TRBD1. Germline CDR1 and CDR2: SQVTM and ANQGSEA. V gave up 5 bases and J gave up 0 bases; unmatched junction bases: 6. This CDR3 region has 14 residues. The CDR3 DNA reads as TGCAGCGTTAAGACAGGGAATATGAACACTGAAGCTTTCTTT. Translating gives CSVKTGNMNTEAFF.

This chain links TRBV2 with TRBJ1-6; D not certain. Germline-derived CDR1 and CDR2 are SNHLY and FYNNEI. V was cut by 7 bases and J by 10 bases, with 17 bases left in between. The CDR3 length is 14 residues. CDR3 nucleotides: TGTGCCAGCATTTGGGCACAGCAGAGCTCACCCCTCCACTTT. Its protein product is CASIWAQQSSPLHF.

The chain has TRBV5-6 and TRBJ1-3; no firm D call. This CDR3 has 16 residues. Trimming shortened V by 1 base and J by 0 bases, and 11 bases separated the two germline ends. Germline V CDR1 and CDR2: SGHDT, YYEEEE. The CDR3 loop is CASSLSWESSGNTIYF. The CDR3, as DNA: TGTGCCAGCAGCTTGAGTTGGGAGAGCTCTGGAAACACCATATATTTT.

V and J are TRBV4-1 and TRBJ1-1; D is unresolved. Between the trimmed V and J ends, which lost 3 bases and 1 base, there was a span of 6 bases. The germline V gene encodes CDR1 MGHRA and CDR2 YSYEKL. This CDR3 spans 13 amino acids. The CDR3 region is CASSQPRNTEAFF. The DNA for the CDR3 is TGCGCCAGCAGCCAGCCAAGGAACACTGAAGCTTTCTTT.

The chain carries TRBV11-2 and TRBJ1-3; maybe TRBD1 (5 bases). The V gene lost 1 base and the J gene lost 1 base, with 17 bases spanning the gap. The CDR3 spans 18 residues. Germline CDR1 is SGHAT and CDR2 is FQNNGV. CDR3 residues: CASSLGGGRWISGNTIYF. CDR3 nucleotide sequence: TGTGCCAGCAGCTTAGGTGGGGGACGGTGGATTTCTGGAAACACCATATATTTT. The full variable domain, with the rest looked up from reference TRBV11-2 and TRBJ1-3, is EAGVAQSPRYKIIEKRQSVAFWCNPISGHATLYWYQQILGQGPKLLIQFQNNGVVDDSQLPKDRFSAERLKGVDSTLKIQPAKLEDSAVYLCASSLGGGRWISGNTIYFGEGSWLTVV.

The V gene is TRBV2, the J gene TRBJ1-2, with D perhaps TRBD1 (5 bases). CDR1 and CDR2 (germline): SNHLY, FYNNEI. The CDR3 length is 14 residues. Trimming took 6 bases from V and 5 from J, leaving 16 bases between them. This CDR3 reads CASSGEAGSYGYTF. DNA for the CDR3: TGTGCCAGCAGCGGAGAGGCAGGGTCTTATGGCTACACCTTC.

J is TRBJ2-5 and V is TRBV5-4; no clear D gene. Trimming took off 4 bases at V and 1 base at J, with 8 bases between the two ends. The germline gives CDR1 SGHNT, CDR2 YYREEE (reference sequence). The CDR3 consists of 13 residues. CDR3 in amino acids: CASSRTFQETQYF. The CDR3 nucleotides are TGTGCCAGCAGCCGTACCTTCCAAGAGACCCAGTACTTC.

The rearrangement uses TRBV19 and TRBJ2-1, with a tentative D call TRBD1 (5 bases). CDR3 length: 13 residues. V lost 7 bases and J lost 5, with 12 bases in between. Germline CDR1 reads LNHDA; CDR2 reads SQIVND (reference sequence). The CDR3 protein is CASKQGLHNEQFF. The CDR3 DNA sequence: TGTGCCAGTAAGCAGGGTCTCCACAATGAGCAGTTCTTC. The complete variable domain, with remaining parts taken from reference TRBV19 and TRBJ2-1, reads DGGITQSPKYLFRKEGQNVTLSCEQNLNHDAMYWYRQDPGQGLRLIYYSQIVNDFQKGDIAEGYSVSREKKESFPLTVTSAQKNPTAFYLCASKQGLHNEQFFGPGTRLTVL.

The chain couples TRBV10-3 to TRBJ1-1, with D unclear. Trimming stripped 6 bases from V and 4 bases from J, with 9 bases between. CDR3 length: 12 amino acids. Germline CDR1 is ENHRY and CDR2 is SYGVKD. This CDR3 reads CAISVGRTEAFF. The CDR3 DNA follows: TGTGCCATCAGCGTCGGGCGCACTGAAGCTTTCTTT.

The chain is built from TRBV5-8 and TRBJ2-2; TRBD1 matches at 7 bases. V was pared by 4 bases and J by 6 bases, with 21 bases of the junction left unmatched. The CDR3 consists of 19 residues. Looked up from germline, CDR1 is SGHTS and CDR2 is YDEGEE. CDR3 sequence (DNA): TGTGCCAGCAGCCACGGGGAGACAGGGAGTCTCCGTTCGGCCGGGGAGCTGTTTTTT. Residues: CASSHGETGSLRSAGELFF.